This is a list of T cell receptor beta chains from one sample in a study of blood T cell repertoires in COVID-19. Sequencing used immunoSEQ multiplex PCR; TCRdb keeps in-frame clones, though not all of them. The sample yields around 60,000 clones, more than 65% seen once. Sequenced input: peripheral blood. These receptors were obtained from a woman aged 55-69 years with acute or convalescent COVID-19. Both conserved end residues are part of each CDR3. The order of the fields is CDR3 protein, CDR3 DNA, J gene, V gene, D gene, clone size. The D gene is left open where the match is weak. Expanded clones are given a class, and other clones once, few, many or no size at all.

CDR3 protein: CAWSVRGRGTYEQYF; CDR3 DNA: TGTGCCTGGAGTGTACGGGGGAGGGGGACCTACGAGCAGTACTTC; J gene: TRBJ2-7; V gene: TRBV30; D gene: .; clone size: .
CDR3 protein: CAISREVGTEAFF; CDR3 DNA: TGTGCCATCAGTAGGGAGGTGGGCACTGAAGCTTTCTTT; J gene: TRBJ1-1; V gene: TRBV10-3; D gene: .; clone size: once
CDR3 protein: CASSIGRLQETQYF; CDR3 DNA: TGTGCCAGTAGTATAGGTAGACTACAAGAGACCCAGTACTTC; J gene: TRBJ2-5; V gene: TRBV19; D gene: .; clone size: .
CDR3 protein: CASSYSSGGSQETQYF; CDR3 DNA: TGTGCCAGCAGTTACTCAAGCGGGGGCTCCCAAGAGACCCAGTACTTC; J gene: TRBJ2-5; V gene: TRBV6-5; D gene: TRBD2; clone size: .
CDR3 protein: CATSRSGPGTGFNGYTF; CDR3 DNA: TGTGCCACCAGCAGATCCGGCCCCGGGACAGGGTTTAATGGCTACACCTTC; J gene: TRBJ1-2; V gene: TRBV15; D gene: TRBD1; clone size: .
CDR3 protein: CASSIGGATRDGYTF; CDR3 DNA: TGTGCCAGTAGTATAGGAGGAGCCACCCGGGATGGCTACACCTTC; J gene: TRBJ1-2; V gene: TRBV19; D gene: .; clone size: .
CDR3 protein: CASSLGSGSSYEQYF; CDR3 DNA: TGCGCCAGCAGCTTGGGTTCGGGGAGCTCCTACGAGCAGTACTTC; J gene: TRBJ2-7; V gene: TRBV5-1; D gene: .; clone size: once
CDR3 protein: CASSIARDTSYEQYF; CDR3 DNA: TGTGCCAGTAGTATAGCCCGGGACACGTCCTACGAGCAGTACTTC; J gene: TRBJ2-7; V gene: TRBV19; D gene: .; clone size: .
CDR3 protein: CASSQERGGADTQYF; CDR3 DNA: TGTGCCAGCAGCCAAGAACGGGGGGGCGCAGATACGCAGTATTTT; J gene: TRBJ2-3; V gene: TRBV4-2; D gene: TRBD2; clone size: .
CDR3 protein: CASSGGTGRNTEAFF; CDR3 DNA: TGCGCCAGCAGCGGGGGGACAGGGAGGAACACTGAAGCTTTCTTT; J gene: TRBJ1-1; V gene: TRBV5-1; D gene: TRBD1; clone size: once
CDR3 protein: CASSSTTGAYQPQHF; CDR3 DNA: TGTGCCAGCAGCTCCACTACAGGGGCCTATCAGCCCCAGCATTTT; J gene: TRBJ1-5; V gene: TRBV7-2; D gene: TRBD1; clone size: .
CDR3 protein: CAGVQGGGNQPQHF; CDR3 DNA: TGTGCCGGGGTACAGGGGGGAGGCAATCAGCCCCAGCATTTT; J gene: TRBJ1-5; V gene: TRBV28; D gene: TRBD1; clone size: .
CDR3 protein: CASSGSGTGISPLHF; CDR3 DNA: TGCGCCAGCAGCGGCTCCGGGACAGGGATTTCACCCCTCCACTTT; J gene: TRBJ1-6; V gene: TRBV5-1; D gene: TRBD1; clone size: .
CDR3 protein: CASSTNRELNQPQHF; CDR3 DNA: TGTGCCAGCAGCACCAACAGGGAACTAAATCAGCCCCAGCATTTT; J gene: TRBJ1-5; V gene: TRBV7-9; D gene: .; clone size: .
CDR3 protein: CASKADRGPAEAFF; CDR3 DNA: TGTGCCAGCAAAGCGGACAGGGGGCCGGCTGAAGCTTTCTTT; J gene: TRBJ1-1; V gene: TRBV2; D gene: TRBD1; clone size: .
CDR3 protein: CALGSRAGDNSPLHF; CDR3 DNA: TGTGCGCTGGGGAGCCGCGCAGGGGATAATTCACCCCTCCACTTT; J gene: TRBJ1-6; V gene: TRBV30; D gene: .; clone size: .
CDR3 protein: CASARGTEAFF; CDR3 DNA: TGCGCCTCCGCTAGGGGAACTGAAGCTTTCTTT; J gene: TRBJ1-1; V gene: TRBV10-1; D gene: .; clone size: .
CDR3 protein: CASSQGRGQGYTEAFF; CDR3 DNA: TGTGCCAGCAGCCAAGGCAGGGGACAGGGGTACACTGAAGCTTTCTTT; J gene: TRBJ1-1; V gene: TRBV4-2; D gene: TRBD1; clone size: .
CDR3 protein: CASSLEHPNTGELFF; CDR3 DNA: TGCGCCAGCAGCTTGGAACACCCGAACACCGGGGAGCTGTTTTTT; J gene: TRBJ2-2; V gene: TRBV5-1; D gene: .; clone size: .
CDR3 protein: CASTADRVYGYTF; CDR3 DNA: TGTGCCAGCACCGCAGACAGGGTCTATGGCTACACCTTC; J gene: TRBJ1-2; V gene: TRBV6-5; D gene: TRBD1; clone size: .
CDR3 protein: CASSPPRLADLETQYF; CDR3 DNA: TGTGCCAGCAGCCCCCCCCGACTAGCGGATCTTGAGACCCAGTACTTC; J gene: TRBJ2-5; V gene: TRBV2; D gene: TRBD2; clone size: once
CDR3 protein: CASSPGHHTGELFF; CDR3 DNA: TGTGCCAGCAGCCCGGGACATCACACCGGGGAGCTGTTTTTT; J gene: TRBJ2-2; V gene: TRBV3-1/TRBV3-2; D gene: .; clone size: once